These 2 T cell receptor beta chains came from one sample sequenced in a study of T cell responses to AZD1222 COVID-19 vaccine. Some clones are missing from TCRdb's copy, which holds only in-frame ones; the method was immunoSEQ multiplex PCR. The sample lists more than 95,000 clones, about 86% occurring once. Sequences were derived from peripheral blood, sampled 28 days after the second AZD1222 dose. The receptors stem from an adult who received the AZD1222 COVID-19 vaccine.

The CDR3 coding sequence is TGTGCCATCGGGCGGGACACAGATACGCAGTATTTT. Translation: CAIGRDTDTQYF. This chain connects TRBV10-3 to TRBJ2-3; a weak D match, TRBD2 (6 bases). V lost 8 bases to trimming and J lost 2 bases, with 8 bases between them. The CDR3 has 12 residues. Germline CDR1 and CDR2: ENHRY and SYGVKD.

The chain has TRBV30 and TRBJ1-1; unclear D gene. Trimming shortened V by 4 bases and J by 7 bases, and 10 bases separated the two germline ends. The CDR3 is 11 residues long. In germline, CDR1 is GTSNPN, CDR2 SVGIG (reference sequence). CDR3 nucleotides: TGTGCCTGGACGCGGACGGTTGAAGCTTTCTTT. As protein: CAWTRTVEAFF.